The T cell receptor beta chain described here comes from a study of T cell changes during pregnancy in multiple sclerosis. Clones were sequenced by immunoSEQ multiplex PCR, and TCRdb holds only the in-frame ones, with some missing. The sample lists tens of thousands of clones; 90% were seen once. Germline V gene data show CDR1 as MNHEY and CDR2 as SVGAGI. CDR3 size: 16 residues. Trimming took 0 bases from V and 4 from J; bases not matched to a gene: 4. The specimen was CD4+ T cells from peripheral blood mononuclear cells, collected in the third trimester of pregnancy. The chain recombines TRBV6-5 with TRBJ1-2; 11 nucleotides match TRBD1. This TCR derives from a female donor with multiple sclerosis, enrolled in a pregnancy study. CDR3 nucleotide sequence: TGTGCCAGCAGTTACTCGCGGACAGGGGGCCTCTATGGCTACACCTTC. It translates to CASSYSRTGGLYGYTF.